This T cell receptor beta chain is from a study of T cell responses to AZD1222 COVID-19 vaccine. Points from the study as a whole: It was only a handful of AZD1222 recipients who were seropositive at baseline. Spike-specific TCR breadth and depth rose after two AZD1222 doses. The sample set comprised mostly white British donors with more females, and clonal diversity was possibly underestimated. Dominant CD4 TCR responses targeted spike regions 160-218 and 743-854.

Only in-frame clones appear in the TCRdb table, and some are missing; sequencing was by immunoSEQ multiplex PCR. The repertoire holds about 140,000 clones, with around 90% as singletons. CDR3 length equals 16 residues. Trimming removed 0 bases from V and 0 bases from J; junction bases left unmatched: 6. Germline CDR1 is GTSNPN and CDR2 is SVGIG (reference sequence). A note on this clone: Its target is unknown.

The rearrangement joins TRBV30 to TRBJ2-3; 7 bases agree with TRBD2. Sequenced here: peripheral blood, sampled on day 0 of AZD1222 vaccination. The TCR was taken from an adult in good health. In DNA, the CDR3 is TGTGCCTGGAGTGTGGGAGAGGGAGGGAGCACAGATACGCAGTATTTT. This sequence encodes CAWSVGEGGSTDTQYF. Complete variable domain (other parts from reference TRBV30 and TRBJ2-3): SQTIHQWPATLVQPVGSPLSLECTVEGTSNPNLYWYRQAAGRGLQLLFYSVGIGQISSEVPQNLSASRPQDRQFILSSKKLLLSDSGFYLCAWSVGEGGSTDTQYFGPGTRLTVL.